This TCR beta chain was profiled in a study of blood T cells in healthy people across ages. V dropped 0 bases and J dropped 7 bases, with 4 bases sitting between them. Germline V gene sequence: CDR1 SGHRS, CDR2 YFSETQ. The CDR3 is 12 residues long. A second PCR, run for 7 to 11 cycles, used a sample-barcoded 5' primer plus a J-beta primer mix. Each cDNA molecule was tagged by a template-switch adaptor that had 12 random nucleotides. TCRdb re-derived calls from the 5' RACE reads in MiXCR, one entry per CDR3 protein. The sample has over 550,000 distinct CDR3 sequences; about 30% are singletons. General study points: Whereas aged donors had fewer naive CD4+ cells, long-lived donors had more of them and higher diversity.

This clonotype was found a few times. Its antigen is not identified. The TCR sequence derives from a woman aged 80 or over in good health. Sequenced sample: blood. This chain uses TRBV5-1 with TRBJ2-2; D remains ambiguous. For the CDR3, the DNA is TGCGCCAGCAGCTTGGGGCGCGGGGAGCTGTTTTTT. Amino acid sequence: CASSLGRGELFF.